The TCR beta chain described here comes from a study of blood T cell repertoires in COVID-19. Study information: T cells, B-cell-depleted T cells, or PBMCs supplied cDNA or gDNA.

Methods used by the authors: Reference gene primer amplification yielded estimated nucleated cell counts. TCRdb's copy holds only in-frame clones and misses some; the assay was immunoSEQ multiplex PCR. V and J calls and clone size are those listed in that table; D and trimming were worked out from the DNA. The data contain approximately 74,000 clones, over 70% of them singletons. The V segment lost 5 bases and the J segment 3 bases; nucleotides outside the gene matches: 6. Germline V gene data show CDR1 as LNHDA and CDR2 as SQIVND (reference sequence). The CDR3 covers 15 residues. V usage is TRBV19 and J usage is TRBJ2-1, with 8 bases that match TRBD1. Material for sequencing was peripheral blood. The clonotype originates from a man in his 60s with acute or convalescent COVID-19. The CDR3 spells CASSGSRGLYNEQFF. The CDR3 DNA reads as TGTGCCAGTAGTGGTTCCAGGGGGCTCTACAATGAGCAGTTCTTC.